The entry below gives a single T cell receptor beta chain sequence along with its context. Produced via immunoSEQ multiplex PCR; TCRdb's table is partial and in-frame only. Here the sample spans 150,000 to 200,000 clones, about 94% being singletons. The data were taken from a study of control samples from healthy donors and cancer patients. This CDR3 comprises 13 residues. Deletions cut 1 base from V and 7 bases from J, with 8 bases between. Germline CDR1 is MGHDK and CDR2 is SYGVNS. Source material: blood. The sequence derives from a woman between 40 and 55 years old in good health. The chain uses TRBV25-1 and TRBJ2-1; unclear D gene. The CDR3 DNA is TGTGCCAGCAGTGAATCCGATCGGAATGAGCAGTTCTTC. It specifies CASSESDRNEQFF.